This entry lists 29 T cell receptor beta chains sequenced from one sample in a study of beta chain features in type 1 diabetes. Expressed TCRB transcripts were sequenced because the isolated RNA had all been reverse transcribed beforehand. The data were produced by immunoSEQ multiplex PCR, yet TCRdb's version contains in-frame clones alone and is incomplete. Of more than 300,000 clones in the sample, around 7.6% are singletons; the top ten hold approximately 0.44%. Sample: central memory CD4+ T cells from blood. These receptors all come from a woman under 30 in good health.

This clone showed up many times. The chain joins TRBV10-3 to TRBJ2-1; 9 nucleotides agree with TRBD2. This CDR3 has 15 amino acids. With 2 bases clipped from V and 5 bases from J, the junction kept 4 bases outside the gene matches. The germline V gene encodes CDR1 ENHRY and CDR2 SYGVKD. CDR3: CAISELASGNNEQFF. The CDR3 DNA follows: TGTGCCATCAGTGAGCTTGCTAGCGGGAACAATGAGCAGTTCTTC.

This clone turned up a few times. The rearrangement links TRBV7-2 to TRBJ2-3; 10 nucleotides match TRBD2. The CDR3 covers 15 residues. Germline V gene data show CDR1 as SGHTA and CDR2 as FQGNSA. Trimming removed 5 bases from V and 0 bases from J; junction bases left unmatched: 2. The CDR3 coding sequence is TGTGCCAGCAGCCCACTAGCGGGAAGCACAGATACGCAGTATTTT. Encoded protein: CASSPLAGSTDTQYF. Together with reference TRBV7-2 and TRBJ2-3, the CDR3 gives the full variable domain: GAGVSQSPSNKVTEKGKDVELRCDPISGHTALYWYRQSLGQGLEFLIYFQGNSAPDKSGLPSDRFSAERTGGSVSTLTIQRTQQEDSAVYLCASSPLAGSTDTQYFGPGTRLTVL.

This clone was observed many times. The rearrangement joins TRBV21-1 to TRBJ2-1; TRBD2, the table's D call, lacks a check against the DNA. TRBV21-1 is marked as a pseudogene. CDR3 size: 17 residues. CDR3 nucleotides: TGTGCCAGCAGCAGCTCACTAGCGGGAGTAACTTGGAATGAGCAGTTCTTC. Translated, it gives CASSSSLAGVTWNEQFF.

This clone showed up just a few times. V gene TRBV18 combines with J gene TRBJ2-7; 9 nucleotides align to TRBD1. The CDR3 length is 15 residues. V was pared by 3 bases and J by 4 bases, with 7 bases of the junction left unmatched. CDR1 is KGHSH and CDR2 is LQKENI in the germline V gene. CDR3 in DNA: TGTGCCAGCTCACCTCCGGGACAGGGAAGATACGAGCAGTACTTC. Translation: CASSPPGQGRYEQYF.

This clone came up a few times. The chain is built from TRBV15 and TRBJ2-5; D tentatively reads TRBD1 or TRBD2 (5 bases each). The CDR3 loop spans 14 amino acids. Trimming pared 2 bases from V and 1 base from J, leaving 8 bases between. In germline, CDR1 is LNHNV, CDR2 YYDKDF (reference sequence). The CDR3 DNA is TGTGCCACCAGCAGAAGGGACGGCCAAGAGACCCAGTACTTC. Translated, it gives CATSRRDGQETQYF. Variable domain in full (rest from reference TRBV15 and TRBJ2-5): DAMVIQNPRYQVTQFGKPVTLSCSQTLNHNVMYWYQQKSSQAPKLLFHYYDKDFNNEADTPDNFQSRRPNTSFCFLDIRSPGLGDTAMYLCATSRRDGQETQYFGPGTRLLVL.

This chain uses TRBV7-2 with TRBJ2-1, with D unclear. The length of the CDR3 is 14 residues. V was pared by 5 bases and J by 2 bases, with 10 bases between. The V gene's germline CDR1 is SGHTA and CDR2 FQGNSA. The CDR3, as DNA: TGTGCCAGCAGCCCCTCTAGGGCCTACAATGAGCAGTTCTTC. Its translation: CASSPSRAYNEQFF.

This clone was counted between two and nine times. The chain joins TRBV7-3 to TRBJ1-2; D is unclear. The CDR3 sequence is 14 residues long. V lost 2 bases and J 1 base, leaving 8 bases between the germline ends. Germline V gene data show CDR1 as SGHTA and CDR2 as FQGTGA. The CDR3 here is CASSLEVFNYGYTF. For the CDR3, the DNA is TGTGCCAGCAGCTTAGAGGTGTTTAACTATGGCTACACCTTC.

This clone was recorded a few times. The V and J genes are TRBV9 and TRBJ1-2; possibly TRBD1 for D (5 bases). The CDR3 is 13 amino acids. Trimming removed 3 bases at V and 2 bases at J, with 8 bases between. Germline CDR1 SGDLS, CDR2 YYNGEE. CDR3 nucleotide sequence: TGTGCCAGCAGCGGGGGCTCAAACTATGGCTACACCTTC. This codes for CASSGGSNYGYTF. Combining the CDR3 with reference TRBV9 and TRBJ1-2 gives the whole variable domain DSGVTQTPKHLITATGQRVTLRCSPRSGDLSVYWYQQSLDQGLQFLIQYYNGEERAKGNILERFSAQQFPDLHSELNLSSLELGDSALYFCASSGGSNYGYTFGSGTRLTVV.

The chain recombines TRBV5-6 with TRBJ1-2; no firm D call. The CDR3 sequence is 13 residues long. Germline-derived CDR1 and CDR2 are SGHDT and YYEEEE. V was clipped by 5 bases and J by 2 bases, with 10 bases between them. In DNA, the CDR3 is TGTGCCAGCAGTTGGGGAAGAAACTATGGCTACACCTTC. Its protein is CASSWGRNYGYTF.

V usage is TRBV7-9 and J usage is TRBJ2-3; a weak D match, TRBD2 (5 bases). Germline lookup yields CDR1 SEHNR and CDR2 FQNEAQ (reference sequence). V lost 1 base and J lost 6, with 8 bases in between. The CDR3 runs to 13 residues. The CDR3 loop reads CASSLGELDTQYF. CDR3 DNA: TGTGCCAGCAGCTTAGGGGAGCTGGATACGCAGTATTTT.

This clone was detected only a few times. The chain couples TRBV18 to TRBJ2-1, with D unclear. The CDR3 loop spans 13 amino acids. The V end lost 6 bases, the J end lost 5 bases, and 11 bases lay between the germline ends. Germline CDR1 is KGHSH and CDR2 is LQKENI. The CDR3 region is CASSLHRDNEQFF. The CDR3 bases are TGTGCCAGCTCGCTCCATAGGGACAATGAGCAGTTCTTC.

This clone was detected a few times. One base separates it from a far larger clone, so it is likely a read error. Other DNA sequences in this specimen translate into the identical CDR3. The chain has TRBV5-4 and TRBJ2-5; D might be TRBD1 or TRBD2, each matching 6 bases. V lost 4 bases to trimming and J lost 4 bases, with 17 bases between them. The CDR3 runs 15 residues. Per the germline V gene, CDR1 is SGHNT and CDR2 is YYREEE (reference sequence). CDR3: CASSQKEGGGETQYF. The CDR3 region has the DNA TGTGCCAGCAGCCAGAAGGAAGGGGGAGGAGAGACCCAGTACTTC.

The CDR3 loop reads CASFETGGPNEQFF. The CDR3, as DNA: TGCGCCAGCTTCGAGACAGGGGGCCCCAATGAGCAGTTCTTC. The J gene is TRBJ2-1, the V gene TRBV5-1, with TRBD1 matching 10 bases. The CDR3 totals 14 residues. The junction had 7 bases not matched to a gene; V was cut back by 7 bases and J by 6 bases. The germline CDR1 and CDR2 sequences are SGHRS and YFSETQ.

Only a few counts were recorded for this clone. The V and J genes are TRBV28 and TRBJ2-1; 15 bases line up with TRBD2. Germline V gene data show CDR1 as MDHEN and CDR2 as SYDVKM. V lost 9 bases, J lost 15 bases, and 18 bases stayed unmatched. CDR3 length: 16 amino acids. Written as DNA, the CDR3 is TGTGCCAGTTGCGCCCCGGGACTAGCGGGGGGCTCGAAGCCGTTCTTC. It specifies CASCAPGLAGGSKPFF.

In its sample, this clone was seen a few times. V is TRBV28 and J is TRBJ2-5, with 8 bases fitting TRBD1. The CDR3 runs to 14 residues. The germline CDR1 and CDR2 sequences are MDHEN and SYDVKM. The trim removed 4 bases at V and 4 bases at J, leaving 5 bases unmatched. The CDR3 reads CASSSRQGIETQYF. In DNA, the CDR3 is TGTGCCAGCAGTTCACGACAGGGGATAGAGACCCAGTACTTC.

This clone was found a few times. The rearrangement joins TRBV21-1 to TRBJ2-3; the D call in the table, TRBD1, was not verified against the DNA. TRBV21-1 is recorded as a pseudogene. CDR3 size: 12 residues. The CDR3 DNA reads TGTGCCAGCAGCCCAGGCACAGATACGCAGTATTTT. Translation gives CASSPGTDTQYF.

This clone was seen a single time. This likely traces to a read error, being one base from a far larger clone. In the same sample, other DNA sequences code for this CDR3. V usage is TRBV29-1 and J usage is TRBJ2-1; 9 nucleotides align to TRBD2. CDR1 and CDR2 from the germline V gene are SQVTM and ANQGSEA. This CDR3 comprises 12 residues. J was trimmed by 6 bases and V by 6 bases; bases with no gene match: 3. The CDR3 loop is CSVASGVNEQFF. The CDR3, as DNA: TGCAGCGTAGCTAGCGGGGTCAATGAGCAGTTCTTC.

This clone was seen only a few times. The genes are TRBV29-1 and TRBJ2-7, with 8 nucleotides matching TRBD2. Germline V gene sequence: CDR1 SQVTM, CDR2 ANQGSEA. The ends lost 4 bases at V and 3 bases at J; junction bases unmatched: 5. The CDR3 has 13 residues. The CDR3 region is CSVGTSGSYEQYF. The CDR3 DNA follows: TGCAGCGTTGGGACGAGCGGGAGCTACGAGCAGTACTTC.

As concerns this clone: Compared with germline, one end of the junction differs, possibly owing to a read error. The chain recombines TRBV7-7 with TRBJ2-1, with D maybe TRBD1 (6 bases). The germline V gene has CDR1 SSHAT and CDR2 FNYEAQ (reference sequence). This CDR3 is 14 amino acids long. The CDR3 loop reads CASSLVGGGDEQFF. The DNA of the CDR3 is TGTGCTAGCAGCTTAGTTGGGGGCGGCGATGAGCAGTTCTTC.

This clone was seen only a few times. The chain couples TRBV5-4 to TRBJ2-3, with D uncertain. The CDR3 totals 14 residues. Trimming took off 3 bases at V and 8 bases at J, with 16 bases between the two ends. CDR1 and CDR2 from the germline V gene are SGHNT and YYREEE (reference sequence). The CDR3 reads CASSSFALESTQYF. Here the CDR3 DNA reads TGTGCCAGCAGCTCGTTTGCCTTGGAGAGTACGCAGTATTTT.

This clone occurred a few times. The chain's CDR3 is CASSPSGSSYNEQFF. CDR3 bases: TGTGCCAGCAGCCCTAGCGGGAGCTCCTACAATGAGCAGTTCTTC. This chain connects TRBV2 to TRBJ2-1; 10 bases line up with TRBD2. Germline V lookup: CDR1 SNHLY, CDR2 FYNNEI. V was pared by 6 bases and J by 0 bases, with 2 bases of the junction left unmatched. The CDR3 has 15 residues.

This clone was counted only a few times. This chain joins TRBV7-2 and TRBJ1-2; 7 positions agree with TRBD1. Germline V CDR1 and CDR2: SGHTA, FQGNSA. The CDR3 contains 14 residues. V dropped 5 bases and J dropped 5; count of bases not matched to a gene: 8. The CDR3 coding sequence is TGTGCCAGCAGCCCCACCGGGACAGATTATGGCTACACCTTC. This translates into CASSPTGTDYGYTF.

A few counts support this clone. CDR3 nucleotides: TGTGCCAGCAGCCCAAAAGTATCCCCGAGCTACGAGCAGTACTTC. Translated, it gives CASSPKVSPSYEQYF. The V and J genes are TRBV7-2 and TRBJ2-7; D remains ambiguous. Germline V gene sequence: CDR1 SGHTA, CDR2 FQGNSA. The V gene lost 5 bases and the J gene lost 3 bases, with 17 bases spanning the gap. The CDR3 length is 15 residues.

This clone was recorded many times. V is TRBV11-1 and J is TRBJ2-3; D may correspond to TRBD1 or TRBD2 (5 bases each). CDR1 and CDR2 (germline): SGHAT, FQDESV (reference sequence). The CDR3 contains 15 residues. Trimming removed 4 bases from V and 0 bases from J, with 11 bases in between. DNA for the CDR3: TGTGCCAGCAGCTCAAGGTGGGGGAGCACAGATACGCAGTATTTT. Translated, it gives CASSSRWGSTDTQYF. Together with reference TRBV11-1 and TRBJ2-3, the CDR3 gives the full variable domain: EAEVAQSPRYKITEKSQAVAFWCDPISGHATLYWYRQILGQGPELLVQFQDESVVDDSQLPKDRFSAERLKGVDSTLKIQPAELGDSAMYLCASSSRWGSTDTQYFGPGTRLTVL.

This clone turned up a few times. The chain has TRBV6-5 and TRBJ2-5, with 7 bases identical to TRBD2. Trimming at V came to 0 bases and at J to 2 bases, leaving 6 bases not matched to a gene. In germline, CDR1 is MNHEY, CDR2 SVGAGI. There are 16 residues in the CDR3. CDR3 sequence: CASSYSGGGAQETQYF. The CDR3 bases are TGTGCCAGCAGTTACTCGGGCGGGGGAGCTCAAGAGACCCAGTACTTC.

This clone appeared many times. This sequence joins TRBV27 and TRBJ2-5; the D gene is possibly TRBD1 (6 bases). From germline, CDR1 is MNHEY and CDR2 SMNVEV (reference sequence). The CDR3 spans 13 residues. V lost 6 bases and J 5 bases, leaving 13 bases between the germline ends. Here the CDR3 reads CASRSTGKETQYF. CDR3 nucleotides: TGTGCCAGCAGGAGTACAGGGAAGGAGACCCAGTACTTC.

The J gene is TRBJ2-5, the V gene TRBV20-1; D ambiguous. V was trimmed by 0 bases and J by 11 bases, leaving 10 bases between them. The CDR3 totals 11 residues. CDR1 is DFQATT, CDR2 SNEGSKA, per germline (reference sequence). The CDR3 DNA is TGCAGTGCTAGAGAGGGGAAGAAGCAGTACTTC. This codes for CSAREGKKQYF.

This sequence joins TRBV7-2 and TRBJ2-2, with D unclear. Germline lookup yields CDR1 SGHTA and CDR2 FQGNSA. The CDR3 extends over 14 amino acids. Trimming cost V 1 base and J 1 base, with 4 bases left between them. CDR3 sequence: CASSLVENTGELFF. Written as DNA, the CDR3 is TGTGCCAGCAGCTTAGTCGAGAACACCGGGGAGCTGTTTTTT.

This clone has a handful of counts. V gene TRBV10-3 combines with J gene TRBJ1-2, with a weak D call TRBD1 (6 bases). In germline, CDR1 is ENHRY, CDR2 SYGVKD. Trimming shortened V by 2 bases and J by 8 bases, and 15 bases separated the two germline ends. The CDR3 covers 14 residues. DNA for the CDR3: TGTGCCATCAGTGAGACCGACAGGCTGGGGGGCTACACCTTC. This translates into CAISETDRLGGYTF.